A selection of T cell receptor beta chains follows, all from one sample in a study of T cells after somatic rescue of genetic block. Generated by immunoSEQ multiplex PCR, the TCRdb table keeps only in-frame clones and is missing some. This table holds fewer than 15,000 clones, 60% to 75% found once. Sequencing was performed on peripheral blood mononuclear cells (PBMCs). Receptors originate from a boy younger than 18. CDR3s include the opening cysteine and the closing phenylalanine or tryptophan. Each record gives: CDR3 DNA, CDR3 protein, D gene, clone size, J gene, V gene. A D gene is named only where the DNA matches it firmly. Part of the rows lack a size; the others show once, few, many or a class for expanded clones.

cdr3_nt: TGTGCCAGCAGCGTAAGACAGGGGATTACAGATACGCAGTATTTT; cdr3_aa: CASSVRQGITDTQYF; d_call: TRBD1; clone_size: -; j_call: TRBJ2-3; v_call: TRBV9
cdr3_nt: TGTGCCAGCAGTTGGGGAAACAGGCTCTTTCTTCAATCCCTCCACTTT; cdr3_aa: CASSWGNRLFLQSLHF; d_call: -; clone_size: -; j_call: TRBJ1-6; v_call: TRBV6-5
cdr3_nt: TGTGCCAGCAGCGTAGGACAGGGGGCCGCTTTCTTT; cdr3_aa: CASSVGQGAAFF; d_call: TRBD1; clone_size: few; j_call: TRBJ1-1; v_call: TRBV9
cdr3_nt: TGTGCCAGCAGTTCTCCGGGACTAGCGGGATCTAGAACCGGGGAGCTGTTTTTT; cdr3_aa: CASSSPGLAGSRTGELFF; d_call: TRBD2; clone_size: -; j_call: TRBJ2-2; v_call: TRBV27
cdr3_nt: TGTGCCAGTAGGGAACAGGGGTTTGAAAAACTGTTTTTT; cdr3_aa: CASREQGFEKLFF; d_call: TRBD1; clone_size: -; j_call: TRBJ1-4; v_call: TRBV19
cdr3_nt: TGTGCCAGCAGCTTAACCCCAGGGGGCACCTACGAGCAGTACTTC; cdr3_aa: CASSLTPGGTYEQYF; d_call: TRBD1; clone_size: -; j_call: TRBJ2-7; v_call: TRBV11-2
cdr3_nt: TGTGCCAGCAGCCTCCGGGACAGGGCAGCTGGGGCCAACGTCCTGACTTTC; cdr3_aa: CASSLRDRAAGANVLTF; d_call: TRBD1; clone_size: few; j_call: TRBJ2-6; v_call: TRBV6-8
cdr3_nt: TGTGCCAGCAGTGGAATAGCGGGGGGGCCTGCGGAGACCCAGTACTTC; cdr3_aa: CASSGIAGGPAETQYF; d_call: TRBD2; clone_size: -; j_call: TRBJ2-5; v_call: TRBV5-4
cdr3_nt: TGTGCCAGCAGCCCAGACGGCAGCTCCTACAATGAGCAGTTCTTC; cdr3_aa: CASSPDGSSYNEQFF; d_call: -; clone_size: few; j_call: TRBJ2-1; v_call: TRBV28
cdr3_nt: TGTGCCAGAAGCTTTCACAGGGGTTGGAACACTGAAGCTTTCTTT; cdr3_aa: CARSFHRGWNTEAFF; d_call: -; clone_size: once; j_call: TRBJ1-1; v_call: TRBV7-5
cdr3_nt: TGTGCCAGCAGCCAGGGACAGGGGTGGGGAAACTATGGCTACACCTTC; cdr3_aa: CASSQGQGWGNYGYTF; d_call: TRBD1; clone_size: -; j_call: TRBJ1-2; v_call: TRBV4-2
cdr3_nt: TGTGCCAGTCATCTGGGGTTGTACCAAGAGACCCAGTACTTC; cdr3_aa: CASHLGLYQETQYF; d_call: -; clone_size: -; j_call: TRBJ2-5; v_call: TRBV2
cdr3_nt: TGTGCCAGCAGTTACTCATCGCGGGTCTTTCCCTACGAGCAGTACTTC; cdr3_aa: CASSYSSRVFPYEQYF; d_call: -; clone_size: -; j_call: TRBJ2-7; v_call: TRBV6-5
cdr3_nt: TGTGCCAGTAGAACCCCGGGGGACAGCCTTAATGAAAAACTGTTTTTT; cdr3_aa: CASRTPGDSLNEKLFF; d_call: TRBD1; clone_size: -; j_call: TRBJ1-4; v_call: TRBV19
cdr3_nt: TGTGCCAGCAGCTTAGCCGGGACTAGCGGTACCTACAATGAGCAGTTCTTC; cdr3_aa: CASSLAGTSGTYNEQFF; d_call: TRBD2; clone_size: -; j_call: TRBJ2-1; v_call: TRBV7-3
cdr3_nt: TGTGCCAGCTCACCACCCCCGGACAGGGTCTACGAGCAGTACTTC; cdr3_aa: CASSPPPDRVYEQYF; d_call: TRBD1; clone_size: -; j_call: TRBJ2-7; v_call: TRBV18
cdr3_nt: TGTGCCAGCAGCTTAAGTTGGCTCCATAGCGAGCAGTACTTC; cdr3_aa: CASSLSWLHSEQYF; d_call: -; clone_size: -; j_call: TRBJ2-7; v_call: TRBV7-2
cdr3_nt: TGTGCCAGCTCAGGACAGGAATTCACCGGGGAGCTGTTTTTT; cdr3_aa: CASSGQEFTGELFF; d_call: TRBD1; clone_size: -; j_call: TRBJ2-2; v_call: TRBV18
cdr3_nt: TGTGCCAGCAGCTTCGGAGGCTACGAGCAGTACTTC; cdr3_aa: CASSFGGYEQYF; d_call: -; clone_size: few; j_call: TRBJ2-7; v_call: TRBV4-2
cdr3_nt: TGTGCCAGCAGTGCTGGGACCCTGAACTTTAACTATGGCTACACCTTC; cdr3_aa: CASSAGTLNFNYGYTF; d_call: -; clone_size: -; j_call: TRBJ1-2; v_call: TRBV2
cdr3_nt: TGTGCCAGCAGTGTTCGGACAGGGGGCAATGAGCAGTACTTC; cdr3_aa: CASSVRTGGNEQYF; d_call: TRBD1; clone_size: -; j_call: TRBJ2-7; v_call: TRBV2
cdr3_nt: TGTGCCAGCAGTTACCGAATAGGAGGGACTAATGAAAAACTGTTTTTT; cdr3_aa: CASSYRIGGTNEKLFF; d_call: -; clone_size: -; j_call: TRBJ1-4; v_call: TRBV6-5
cdr3_nt: TGCGCCAGCAGCTTTACGGGGGGCGACTATGGCTACACCTTC; cdr3_aa: CASSFTGGDYGYTF; d_call: -; clone_size: -; j_call: TRBJ1-2; v_call: TRBV5-1
cdr3_nt: TGTGCCAGCAGCCCGACAGGGTCGAGAGATACGCAGTATTTT; cdr3_aa: CASSPTGSRDTQYF; d_call: TRBD1; clone_size: -; j_call: TRBJ2-3; v_call: TRBV6-5